This entry lists 14 T cell receptor beta chains sequenced from one sample in a study of shared clonotypes between healthy human individuals. Profiling relied on immunoSEQ multiplex PCR, and the TCRdb table lists in-frame clones only, not all of them. The sample carries under 850,000 clones, around 70% recorded once. Sequencing was carried out using memory CD4+ T cells sorted from blood. The subset: CD45RA-negative fraction. The source of these receptors is a young woman in good health.

The CDR3 protein is CASSTGTGIAEAFF. CDR3 in DNA: TGTGCCAGCAGCACCGGGACAGGGATCGCTGAAGCTTTCTTT. The J gene is TRBJ1-1, the V gene TRBV5-8; 9 nucleotides agree with TRBD1. J gave up 6 bases and V 4 bases, and 7 bases lay outside the gene matches. The CDR3 has 14 amino acids. Germline assignment: CDR1 SGHTS and CDR2 YDEGEE.

The CDR3: CSSGGRAGGTDTQYF. CDR3 nucleotides: TGCAGCTCCGGGGGAAGGGCCGGAGGGACAGATACGCAGTATTTT. The V gene is TRBV29-1, the J gene TRBJ2-3, with D maybe TRBD2 (6 bases). V dropped 8 bases and J dropped 3 bases, with 21 bases sitting between them. The CDR3 totals 15 residues. Per the germline V gene, CDR1 is SQVTM and CDR2 is ANQGSEA.

The gene calls are TRBV5-1 and TRBJ2-3; 9 bases align to TRBD2. With V trimmed by 4 bases and J by 2 bases, 5 bases remained unmatched. The CDR3 loop spans 15 amino acids. CDR1 SGHRS and CDR2 YFSETQ come from the germline V gene. This CDR3 is CASSRSGSDTDTQYF. CDR3 nucleotide sequence: TGCGCCAGCAGCCGTAGCGGGAGCGACACAGATACGCAGTATTTT.

The rearrangement uses TRBV5-6 and TRBJ2-4, with D unresolved. The V and J ends lost 0 bases and 1 base respectively, with 8 bases between them. The CDR3 length is 15 residues. Germline loops: CDR1 SGHDT, CDR2 YYEEEE. The CDR3 nucleotides read TGTGCCAGCAGCTTGGAGGTGTTCGCCAAAAACATTCAGTACTTC. The encoded protein is CASSLEVFAKNIQYF.

Notes on this clone: This may arise from a read error, as a much more abundant clone is one base away. The identical CDR3 is also encoded by other nucleotide sequences in the sample. The chain recombines TRBV2 with TRBJ2-7; 13 nucleotides agree with TRBD2. Germline values: CDR1 SNHLY, CDR2 FYNNEI. This CDR3 contains 14 residues. V lost 4 bases to trimming and J lost 4 bases; unmatched junction nucleotides: 1. Written as DNA, the CDR3 is TGTGCCAGCAGTGGGACTAGCGGGAGTTACGAGCAGTACTTC. It translates to CASSGTSGSYEQYF.

This clone was seen more than once but under ten times. The chain has TRBV5-1 and TRBJ2-1, with a tentative D call TRBD2 (6 bases). The CDR3 is 15 amino acids. V was pared by 4 bases and J by 1 base, with 12 bases between. The germline V gene has CDR1 SGHRS and CDR2 YFSETQ. In DNA, the CDR3 is TGCGCCAGCAGCCCGTCTAGCGCTTCCTACAATGAGCAGTTCTTC. Translation: CASSPSSASYNEQFF. The full variable domain, its missing parts supplied by reference TRBV5-1 and TRBJ2-1, is KAGVTQTPRYLIKTRGQQVTLSCSPISGHRSVSWYQQTPGQGLQFLFEYFSETQRNKGNFPGRFSGRQFSNSRSEMNVSTLELGDSALYLCASSPSSASYNEQFFGPGTRLTVL.

This chain links TRBV7-8 with TRBJ1-1; D is unresolved. V was clipped by 7 bases and J by 2 bases, with 17 bases between them. From germline, CDR1 is SGHVS and CDR2 FQNEAQ. This CDR3 has 15 amino acids. The CDR3 DNA follows: TGTGCCAGCACCTTCTTAGTAGATATAAACACTGAAGCTTTCTTT. The encoded protein is CASTFLVDINTEAFF.

This clone was detected ten times or more. The V call is TRBV5-1, the J call TRBJ2-7; 10 bases line up with TRBD2. Germline CDR1 is SGHRS and CDR2 is YFSETQ. The V and J ends lost 4 bases and 2 bases, in that order; junction bases with no gene match: 6. This CDR3 contains 15 residues. The DNA for the CDR3 is TGCGCCAGCAGCAATCTAGCGGGAGAGACCTACGAGCAGTACTTC. Translating it yields CASSNLAGETYEQYF.

The chain employs TRBV27 and TRBJ2-7; 8 nucleotides align to TRBD2. This CDR3 spans 18 amino acids. Germline V gene lookup returns CDR1 MNHEY and CDR2 SMNVEV (reference sequence). Unmatched junction bases numbered 13, after V lost 1 base and J lost 2 bases. The CDR3 region is CASSLFFRGGRRAYEQYF. In nucleotides, the CDR3 is TGTGCCAGCAGTTTATTTTTTCGGGGCGGGAGGAGGGCCTACGAGCAGTACTTC.

A note on this clone: With a much larger clone just one base away, this may be a read error. The chain joins TRBV28 to TRBJ1-2; D gene uncertain. The CDR3 has 13 amino acids. Germline lookup yields CDR1 MDHEN and CDR2 SYDVKM. CDR3 amino acids: CVSSSDYNYGYTF. CDR3 DNA sequence: TGTGTCAGCAGTTCGGACTACAACTATGGCTACACCTTC.

This clone was seen a handful of times. The CDR3 bases are TGCGCCAGCAGCTTGCTCGGCAGGGGAATCGAGACCCAGTACTTC. It encodes CASSLLGRGIETQYF. The chain carries TRBV5-1 and TRBJ2-5; maybe TRBD1 (6 bases). The CDR3 loop spans 15 amino acids. Per the germline V gene, CDR1 is SGHRS and CDR2 is YFSETQ. Deletions cut 1 base from V and 5 bases from J, with 15 bases between.

The chain uses TRBV7-6 and TRBJ2-1; weak D call: TRBD2 (5 bases). CDR3 length: 13 amino acids. The V and J ends lost 1 base and 10 bases respectively, with 11 bases between them. Germline-derived CDR1 and CDR2 are SGHVS and FNYEAQ. The CDR3 protein is CASSLDREWEQFF. As DNA, the CDR3 is TGTGCCAGCAGCTTAGACCGGGAATGGGAGCAGTTCTTC.

The table lists this clone with a few counts. V and J are TRBV27 and TRBJ1-1; TRBD1 agrees at 7 bases. V gave up 4 bases and J gave up 0 bases; unmatched junction bases: 2. The length of the CDR3 is 14 residues. Germline values: CDR1 MNHEY, CDR2 SMNVEV (reference sequence). The CDR3 DNA reads as TGTGCCAGCAGTTCGGGACAGATGAACACTGAAGCTTTCTTT. Protein sequence: CASSSGQMNTEAFF.

The J gene is TRBJ2-2, the V gene TRBV5-1, with a tentative D call TRBD1 (5 bases). Trimming shortened V by 2 bases and J by 6 bases, and 8 bases separated the two germline ends. The germline gives CDR1 SGHRS, CDR2 YFSETQ. This CDR3 is built from 13 residues. CDR3 residues: CASSLTGSGELFF. The CDR3 nucleotides read TGCGCCAGCAGCTTAACAGGATCCGGGGAGCTGTTTTTT.